These 7 T cell receptor beta chains share one sample of origin, sequenced in a study of blood T cell repertoires in COVID-19. Profiled with immunoSEQ multiplex PCR; TCRdb holds only in-frame clones, not every one. The data hold hundreds of thousands of clones, with roughly nine tenths observed a single time. The sequenced sample was peripheral blood. These receptors were obtained from a woman in her forties or fifties with COVID-19, enrolled during active disease.

V gene TRBV6-1 combines with J gene TRBJ2-3; TRBD2 is a possible D gene (5 bases). V shed 1 base and J shed 4 bases, with 12 bases lying between them. Germline V gene data show CDR1 as MNHNS and CDR2 as SASEGT. The CDR3 length is 15 residues. CDR3: CASSEGGWVADTQYF. CDR3 coding DNA: TGTGCCAGCAGTGAAGGAGGGTGGGTTGCAGATACGCAGTATTTT.

The chain joins TRBV6-5 to TRBJ2-1; tentatively, D is TRBD2 (6 bases). This CDR3 has 14 amino acids. CDR1 is MNHEY and CDR2 is SVGAGI in the germline V gene. The V end was cut by 7 bases, the J end by 6 bases, with 16 bases between. CDR3 DNA: TGTGCCAGCACTAACCCTCAGGGAGGCAATGAGCAGTTCTTC. This encodes CASTNPQGGNEQFF.

The chain is built from TRBV25-1 and TRBJ1-1; D is unclear. Trimming took 1 base from V and 8 from J, leaving 11 bases between them. The CDR3 runs 13 residues. Per germline, CDR1 MGHDK and CDR2 SYGVNS. The DNA of the CDR3 is TGTGCCAGCAGTGAATCGGGTGATTTGGAAGCTTTCTTT. It translates to CASSESGDLEAFF.

The V and J genes are TRBV3-1 (or the pseudogene TRBV3-2) and TRBJ2-1, with D perhaps matching TRBD2 (6 bases). The CDR3 totals 15 residues. The germline V and J ends were trimmed by 4 bases and 5 bases, with 15 bases remaining between them. The germline V gene encodes CDR1 LGHDT and CDR2 YNNKEL (reference sequence). In DNA, the CDR3 is TGTGCCAGCAGCCGGGACTTTCTCGTAAACAATGAGCAGTTCTTC. Translation gives CASSRDFLVNNEQFF.

The chain is built from TRBV5-1 and TRBJ2-7; the D gene is possibly TRBD2 (6 bases). Germline lookup yields CDR1 SGHRS and CDR2 YFSETQ. V lost 0 bases and J 5 bases, leaving 18 bases between the germline ends. The CDR3 has 16 amino acids. The CDR3: CASSLGRGGVMNEQYF. For the CDR3, the DNA is TGCGCCAGCAGCTTGGGGCGGGGCGGGGTCATGAACGAGCAGTACTTC.

The chain links TRBV6-5 to TRBJ1-2; D may be TRBD1 (6 bases). Trimming pared 6 bases from V and 8 bases from J, leaving 16 bases between. Germline values: CDR1 MNHEY, CDR2 SVGAGI. The CDR3 has 13 residues. The CDR3 sequence: CASRINRVQGYTF. The CDR3 DNA reads TGTGCCAGCAGAATAAACAGGGTCCAAGGCTACACCTTC.

Written as DNA, the CDR3 is TGTGCCAGCAGCTTATGGAACCGGGTTGGGGAGCTGTTTTTT. It codes for CASSLWNRVGELFF. The chain recombines TRBV7-2 with TRBJ2-2; D is undetermined. The germline gives CDR1 SGHTA, CDR2 FQGNSA. V gave up 2 bases and J gave up 8 bases, with 12 bases separating them. This CDR3 region has 14 residues.